The clone carrying this T cell receptor beta chain was picked up one time. Its antigen is not identified. TCRdb ran MiXCR on the reads and lists one entry per CDR3 protein. The top ten clones hold roughly 13% of a sample with around 900,000 distinct CDR3 sequences, 25% to 40% of them seen once. The data are from a study of T cell repertoires in cytomegalovirus infection. The wider study: TCR beta signatures that were public indicated CMV infection and matching HLA type.

Notes on the study in general: HLA-C-restricted CMV clonotypes gave the most frequent clonotype in two of eight donors.

Trimming removed 6 bases at V and 2 bases at J, with 10 bases between. The CDR3 covers 13 residues. The TCR originated in a human donor in good health (CMV status not recorded). Some clones in this sample may be carry-over from other donors' samples. The chain couples TRBV12-3 or TRBV12-4 to TRBJ2-5; D ambiguous. Sequencing used cultured CD8+ T cells from PBMCs, obtained from culture after CMV antigen stimulation. Here the CDR3 reads CASSRILQETQYF. For the CDR3, the DNA is TGTGCCAGCAGCCGGATCCTTCAAGAGACCCAGTACTTC.